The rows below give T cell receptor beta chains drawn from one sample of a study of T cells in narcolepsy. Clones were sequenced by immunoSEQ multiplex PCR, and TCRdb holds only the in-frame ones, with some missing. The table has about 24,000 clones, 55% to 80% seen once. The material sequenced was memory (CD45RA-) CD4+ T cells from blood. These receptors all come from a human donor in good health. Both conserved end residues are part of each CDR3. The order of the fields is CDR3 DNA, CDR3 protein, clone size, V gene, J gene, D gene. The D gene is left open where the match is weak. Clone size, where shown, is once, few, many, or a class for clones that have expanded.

CDR3 DNA: TGTGCCAGCAGCGTAGCTCCGGCAGGGGTTTATGAAAAACTGTTTTTT; CDR3 protein: CASSVAPAGVYEKLFF; clone size: few; V gene: TRBV9; J gene: TRBJ1-4; D gene: NA
CDR3 DNA: TGTGCCAGCTCACCGAAAGGCGAAAAACTGTTTTTT; CDR3 protein: CASSPKGEKLFF; clone size: NA; V gene: TRBV18; J gene: TRBJ1-4; D gene: NA
CDR3 DNA: TGTGCCAGCAGCCGGGTAGAAAACATTCAGTACTTC; CDR3 protein: CASSRVENIQYF; clone size: few; V gene: TRBV14; J gene: TRBJ2-4; D gene: NA
CDR3 DNA: TGTGCCAGCAGCTCAGCTAGCGGGGGTGGAGCAGATACGCAGTATTTT; CDR3 protein: CASSSASGGGADTQYF; clone size: few; V gene: TRBV5-4; J gene: TRBJ2-3; D gene: TRBD2
CDR3 DNA: TGCGCCAGCAGCCATAGCGACAGGGACGAGCAGTACTTC; CDR3 protein: CASSHSDRDEQYF; clone size: NA; V gene: TRBV4-3; J gene: TRBJ2-7; D gene: TRBD1
CDR3 DNA: TGTGCCAGCAGTTACGGGCAGGGACGCGGAAACACCATATATTTT; CDR3 protein: CASSYGQGRGNTIYF; clone size: once; V gene: TRBV6-5; J gene: TRBJ1-3; D gene: NA
CDR3 DNA: TGTGCCAGCAGCAGTGGATATGGGGACACCGGGGAGCTGTTTTTT; CDR3 protein: CASSSGYGDTGELFF; clone size: NA; V gene: TRBV11-2; J gene: TRBJ2-2; D gene: NA
CDR3 DNA: TGTGCCAGCTCACCGGAAAGTTCTCAGCCCCAGCATTTT; CDR3 protein: CASSPESSQPQHF; clone size: NA; V gene: TRBV18; J gene: TRBJ1-5; D gene: NA
CDR3 DNA: TGCGCCAGCAGCTTGGGGTATCCTACAGGCGAAGTCTCCTTT; CDR3 protein: CASSLGYPTGEVSF; clone size: few; V gene: TRBV5-1; J gene: TRBJ1-6; D gene: NA
CDR3 DNA: TGTGCCAGCGGCACTTGGGACCGCCGGACCATTCAGTACTTC; CDR3 protein: CASGTWDRRTIQYF; clone size: NA; V gene: TRBV6-8; J gene: TRBJ2-4; D gene: NA
CDR3 DNA: TGTGCCAGTAGTCGCTCCAGGGCACAAGAGACCCAGTACTTC; CDR3 protein: CASSRSRAQETQYF; clone size: NA; V gene: TRBV19; J gene: TRBJ2-5; D gene: NA
CDR3 DNA: TGTGCCAGCAATCGGCAGGCTTATCAGCCCCAGCATTTT; CDR3 protein: CASNRQAYQPQHF; clone size: few; V gene: TRBV2; J gene: TRBJ1-5; D gene: NA
CDR3 DNA: TGTGCCAGCAGTTACGAGGGGATATCAGTGCACGAGCAGTACTTC; CDR3 protein: CASSYEGISVHEQYF; clone size: once; V gene: TRBV6-5; J gene: TRBJ2-7; D gene: NA
CDR3 DNA: TGTGCCAGCAGCTCATCGGGACTCCTGGCGAACACCATATATTTT; CDR3 protein: CASSSSGLLANTIYF; clone size: NA; V gene: TRBV7-2; J gene: TRBJ1-3; D gene: NA
CDR3 DNA: TGTGCCAGCACCCCTTCACGGGTACCCGGGGAGCTGTTTTTT; CDR3 protein: CASTPSRVPGELFF; clone size: few; V gene: TRBV7-2; J gene: TRBJ2-2; D gene: NA
CDR3 DNA: TGCAGCGTCCTGACAGGGGCAGGGACTGAAGCTTTCTTT; CDR3 protein: CSVLTGAGTEAFF; clone size: few; V gene: TRBV29-1; J gene: TRBJ1-1; D gene: TRBD1
CDR3 DNA: TGTGCCAGCTCACCCACCGGGTCGAAAAATTCACCCCTCCACTTT; CDR3 protein: CASSPTGSKNSPLHF; clone size: once; V gene: TRBV18; J gene: TRBJ1-6; D gene: NA
CDR3 DNA: TGTGCCAGCAGCTTAGCACAGGGGGTTAGTGAAAAACTGTTTTTT; CDR3 protein: CASSLAQGVSEKLFF; clone size: few; V gene: TRBV7-8; J gene: TRBJ1-4; D gene: TRBD1
CDR3 DNA: TGTGCCAGCAGCCAAGGAGCGGGAGGGGTTCAAGAGACCCAGTACTTC; CDR3 protein: CASSQGAGGVQETQYF; clone size: NA; V gene: TRBV14; J gene: TRBJ2-5; D gene: TRBD2
CDR3 DNA: TGTGCCAGCAGAACCACCAGGGCATCCTACAATGAGCAGTTCTTC; CDR3 protein: CASRTTRASYNEQFF; clone size: NA; V gene: TRBV6-1; J gene: TRBJ2-1; D gene: NA
CDR3 DNA: TGTGCCAGCAGCCCATACAGAAATAGTTACGAGCAGTACTTC; CDR3 protein: CASSPYRNSYEQYF; clone size: few; V gene: TRBV7-2; J gene: TRBJ2-7; D gene: NA
CDR3 DNA: TGTGCCAGCAGCGTAGCTCTAGGCGGGACATATGGCTACACCTTC; CDR3 protein: CASSVALGGTYGYTF; clone size: NA; V gene: TRBV9; J gene: TRBJ1-2; D gene: NA
CDR3 DNA: TGCGCCAGCAGTGAAGGCAGGGTCGATGAGCAGTTCTTC; CDR3 protein: CASSEGRVDEQFF; clone size: NA; V gene: TRBV10-2; J gene: TRBJ2-1; D gene: NA
CDR3 DNA: TGCGCCAGCAGCAGAACTAGCGGGAGAGTGGCCTACAATGAGCAGTTCTTC; CDR3 protein: CASSRTSGRVAYNEQFF; clone size: NA; V gene: TRBV5-1; J gene: TRBJ2-1; D gene: TRBD2
CDR3 DNA: TGTGCCAGCAGCTTGTATCTGGGGGGCCTCTGGGACGAGCAGTACTTC; CDR3 protein: CASSLYLGGLWDEQYF; clone size: NA; V gene: TRBV5-4; J gene: TRBJ2-7; D gene: NA
CDR3 DNA: TGTGCCAGCAGCTCCGGGGGAGCCGCCACCTACGAGCAGTACTTC; CDR3 protein: CASSSGGAATYEQYF; clone size: NA; V gene: TRBV5-4; J gene: TRBJ2-7; D gene: NA
CDR3 DNA: TGTGCCAGCGCCACGCGGGGCCTAGCGGGGCACGAGCAGTACTTC; CDR3 protein: CASATRGLAGHEQYF; clone size: NA; V gene: TRBV6-5; J gene: TRBJ2-7; D gene: TRBD2
CDR3 DNA: TGTGCCAGCAGGGCAGACGGGGGTCGAAGAGATACGCAGTATTTT; CDR3 protein: CASRADGGRRDTQYF; clone size: NA; V gene: TRBV7-9; J gene: TRBJ2-3; D gene: NA
CDR3 DNA: TGTGCCAGCAGCTTAGCTGGGAGGACGAACACCGGGGAGCTGTTTTTT; CDR3 protein: CASSLAGRTNTGELFF; clone size: NA; V gene: TRBV7-8; J gene: TRBJ2-2; D gene: NA
CDR3 DNA: TGCAGCGTTGAAGGTAGTGGGTCGGGAAACATTCAGTACTTC; CDR3 protein: CSVEGSGSGNIQYF; clone size: NA; V gene: TRBV29-1; J gene: TRBJ2-4; D gene: NA
CDR3 DNA: TGTGCCAGCAGCAAAGCGCTTCAGCCCGGGGGTCTGGCCAAAAACATTCAGTACTTC; CDR3 protein: CASSKALQPGGLAKNIQYF; clone size: NA; V gene: TRBV21-1; J gene: TRBJ2-4; D gene: NA
CDR3 DNA: TGCGCCAGCAGCTTGGGGACAGTTATTTCCAATGAGCAGTTCTTC; CDR3 protein: CASSLGTVISNEQFF; clone size: few; V gene: TRBV5-1; J gene: TRBJ2-1; D gene: NA
CDR3 DNA: TGTGCCAGTAGTATGGGGGCAGGGACGGCGGAGACCCAGTACTTC; CDR3 protein: CASSMGAGTAETQYF; clone size: NA; V gene: TRBV19; J gene: TRBJ2-5; D gene: NA
CDR3 DNA: TGCGCCAGCTCCTCCGACTCATACAATGAGCAGTTCTTC; CDR3 protein: CASSSDSYNEQFF; clone size: few; V gene: TRBV5-1; J gene: TRBJ2-1; D gene: NA
CDR3 DNA: TGTGCCAGCAGCTTATCCGGGGACAGGGTATACGGAAAACTGTTTTTT; CDR3 protein: CASSLSGDRVYGKLFF; clone size: few; V gene: TRBV7-2; J gene: TRBJ1-4; D gene: TRBD1
CDR3 DNA: TGTGCCAGACCCTCAGATGAGGGGGTTGCCAAAAACATTCAGTACTTC; CDR3 protein: CARPSDEGVAKNIQYF; clone size: few; V gene: TRBV19; J gene: TRBJ2-4; D gene: NA